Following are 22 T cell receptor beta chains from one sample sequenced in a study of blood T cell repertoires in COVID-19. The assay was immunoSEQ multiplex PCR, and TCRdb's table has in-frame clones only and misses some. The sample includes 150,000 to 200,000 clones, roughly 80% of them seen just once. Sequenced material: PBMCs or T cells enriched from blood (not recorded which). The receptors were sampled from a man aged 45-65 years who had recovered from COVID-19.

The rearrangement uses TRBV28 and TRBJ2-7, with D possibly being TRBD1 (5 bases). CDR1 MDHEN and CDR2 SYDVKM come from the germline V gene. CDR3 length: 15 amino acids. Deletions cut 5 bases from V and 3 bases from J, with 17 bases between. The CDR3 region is CASSEPTDRRYEQYF. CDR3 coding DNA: TGTGCCAGCAGTGAACCGACAGACCGGCGCTACGAGCAGTACTTC.

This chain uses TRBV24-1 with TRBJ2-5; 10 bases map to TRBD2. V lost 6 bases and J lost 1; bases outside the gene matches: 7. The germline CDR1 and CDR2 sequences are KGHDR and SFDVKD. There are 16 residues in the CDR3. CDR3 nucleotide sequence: TGTGCCACCAGTTACGCCAGCGGGGGGGCCCAAGAGACCCAGTACTTC. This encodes CATSYASGGAQETQYF.

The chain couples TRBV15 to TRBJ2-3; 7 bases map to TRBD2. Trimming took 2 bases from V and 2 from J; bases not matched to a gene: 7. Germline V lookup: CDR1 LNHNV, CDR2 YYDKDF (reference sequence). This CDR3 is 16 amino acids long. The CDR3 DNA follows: TGTGCCACCAGCAGATCCGGGACTAAAGACACAGATACGCAGTATTTT. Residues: CATSRSGTKDTDTQYF. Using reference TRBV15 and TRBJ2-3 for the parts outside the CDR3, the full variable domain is DAMVIQNPRYQVTQFGKPVTLSCSQTLNHNVMYWYQQKSSQAPKLLFHYYDKDFNNEADTPDNFQSRRPNTSFCFLDIRSPGLGDTAMYLCATSRSGTKDTDTQYFGPGTRLTVL.

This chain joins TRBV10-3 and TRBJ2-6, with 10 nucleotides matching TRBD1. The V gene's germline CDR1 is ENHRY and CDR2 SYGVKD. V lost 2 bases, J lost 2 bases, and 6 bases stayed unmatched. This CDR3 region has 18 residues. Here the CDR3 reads CAISETGDRGAGANVLTF. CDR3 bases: TGTGCCATCAGTGAGACGGGGGACAGGGGTGCTGGGGCCAACGTCCTGACTTTC.

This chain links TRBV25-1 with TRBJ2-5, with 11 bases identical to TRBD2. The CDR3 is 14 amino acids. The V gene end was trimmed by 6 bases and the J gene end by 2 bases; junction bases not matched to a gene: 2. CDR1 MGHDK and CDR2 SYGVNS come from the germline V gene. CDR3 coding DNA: TGTGCCAGCAGCCTAGCGGGAGGTCAAGAGACCCAGTACTTC. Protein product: CASSLAGGQETQYF.

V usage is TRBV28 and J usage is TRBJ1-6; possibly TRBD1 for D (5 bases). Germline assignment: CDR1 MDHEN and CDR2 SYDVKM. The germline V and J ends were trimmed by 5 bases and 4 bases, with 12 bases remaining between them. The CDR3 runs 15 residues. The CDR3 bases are TGTGCCAGCAGTCCGAACGGGGGTTATAATTCACCCCTCCACTTT. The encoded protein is CASSPNGGYNSPLHF. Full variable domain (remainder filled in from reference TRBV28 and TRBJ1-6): DVKVTQSSRYLVKRTGEKVFLECVQDMDHENMFWYRQDPGLGLRLIYFSYDVKMKEKGDIPEGYSVSREKKERFSLILESASTNQTSMYLCASSPNGGYNSPLHFGNGTRLTVT.

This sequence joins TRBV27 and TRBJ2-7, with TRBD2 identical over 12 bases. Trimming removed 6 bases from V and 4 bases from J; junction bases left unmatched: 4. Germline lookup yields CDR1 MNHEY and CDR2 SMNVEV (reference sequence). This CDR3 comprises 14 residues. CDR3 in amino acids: CASRTGLAGYEQYF. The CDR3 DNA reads TGTGCCAGCAGAACCGGACTAGCGGGGTACGAGCAGTACTTC.

CDR3 in amino acids: CASSLTTSSGANVLTF. CDR3 sequence (DNA): TGTGCCAGCAGCTTAACCACCAGTTCTGGGGCCAACGTCCTGACTTTC. The V gene is TRBV7-3, the J gene TRBJ2-6; no clear D gene. This CDR3 has 16 amino acids. Looked up from germline, CDR1 is SGHTA and CDR2 is FQGTGA. V gave up 0 bases and J gave up 1 base, with 7 bases separating them.

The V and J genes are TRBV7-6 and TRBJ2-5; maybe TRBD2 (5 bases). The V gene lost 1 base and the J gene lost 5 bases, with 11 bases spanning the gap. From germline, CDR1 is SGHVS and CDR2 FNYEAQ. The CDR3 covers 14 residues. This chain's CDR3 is CASSLGPPGETQYF. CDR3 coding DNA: TGTGCCAGCAGCTTAGGACCCCCGGGGGAGACCCAGTACTTC.

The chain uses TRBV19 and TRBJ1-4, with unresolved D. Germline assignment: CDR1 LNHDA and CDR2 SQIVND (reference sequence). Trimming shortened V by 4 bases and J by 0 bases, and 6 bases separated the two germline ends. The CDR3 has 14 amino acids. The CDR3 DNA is TGTGCCAGTAGTAGCACAGCAACTAATGAAAAACTGTTTTTT. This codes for CASSSTATNEKLFF.

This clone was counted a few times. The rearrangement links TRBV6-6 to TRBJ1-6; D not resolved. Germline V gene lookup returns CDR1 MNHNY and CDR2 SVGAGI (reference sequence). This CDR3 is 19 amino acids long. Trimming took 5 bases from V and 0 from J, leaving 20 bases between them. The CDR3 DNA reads TGTGCCAGCAGTCGGCCTAGGACGGGGATTAGCTCCTATAATTCACCCCTCCACTTT. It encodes CASSRPRTGISSYNSPLHF.

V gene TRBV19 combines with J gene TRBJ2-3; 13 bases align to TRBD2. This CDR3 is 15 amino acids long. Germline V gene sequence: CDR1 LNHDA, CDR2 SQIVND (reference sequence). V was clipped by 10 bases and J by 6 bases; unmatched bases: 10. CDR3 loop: CAIGTSGETWDTQYF. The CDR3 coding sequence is TGTGCCATTGGGACTAGCGGGGAGACCTGGGATACGCAGTATTTT.

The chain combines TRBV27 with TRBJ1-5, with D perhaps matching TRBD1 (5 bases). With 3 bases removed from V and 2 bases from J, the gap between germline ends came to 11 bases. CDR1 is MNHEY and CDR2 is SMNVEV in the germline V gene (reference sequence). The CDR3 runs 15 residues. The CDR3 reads CASSLEGEGNQPQHF. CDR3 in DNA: TGTGCCAGCAGTTTGGAAGGGGAGGGCAATCAGCCCCAGCATTTT.

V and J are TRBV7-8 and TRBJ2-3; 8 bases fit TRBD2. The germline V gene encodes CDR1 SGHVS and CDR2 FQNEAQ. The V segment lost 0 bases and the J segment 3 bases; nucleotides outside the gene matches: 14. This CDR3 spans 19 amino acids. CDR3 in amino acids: CASSLAVWGSGVGTDTQYF. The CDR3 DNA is TGTGCCAGCAGCTTAGCTGTATGGGGTAGCGGGGTGGGAACAGATACGCAGTATTTT.

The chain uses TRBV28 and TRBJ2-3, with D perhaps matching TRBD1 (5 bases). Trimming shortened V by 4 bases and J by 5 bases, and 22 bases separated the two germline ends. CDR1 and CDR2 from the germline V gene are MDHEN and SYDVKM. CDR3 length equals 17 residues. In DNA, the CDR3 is TGTGCCAGCAGTTCAGGAAGCGTGGCAGGGTCCATAGATACGCAGTATTTT. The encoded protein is CASSSGSVAGSIDTQYF. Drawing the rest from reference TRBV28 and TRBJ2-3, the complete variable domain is DVKVTQSSRYLVKRTGEKVFLECVQDMDHENMFWYRQDPGLGLRLIYFSYDVKMKEKGDIPEGYSVSREKKERFSLILESASTNQTSMYLCASSSGSVAGSIDTQYFGPGTRLTVL.

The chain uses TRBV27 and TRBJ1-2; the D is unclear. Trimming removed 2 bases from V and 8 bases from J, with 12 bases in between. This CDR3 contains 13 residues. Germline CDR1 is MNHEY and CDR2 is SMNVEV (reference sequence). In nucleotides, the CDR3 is TGTGCCAGCAGTTTAAGACTAAATGGCGGCTACACCTTC. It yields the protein CASSLRLNGGYTF.

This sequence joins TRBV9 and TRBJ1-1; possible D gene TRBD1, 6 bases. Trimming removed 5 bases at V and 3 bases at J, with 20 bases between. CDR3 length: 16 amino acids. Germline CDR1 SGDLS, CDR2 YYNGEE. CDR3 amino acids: CASRAVLQGWDTEAFF. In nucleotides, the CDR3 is TGTGCCAGCAGGGCCGTATTACAGGGTTGGGACACTGAAGCTTTCTTT.

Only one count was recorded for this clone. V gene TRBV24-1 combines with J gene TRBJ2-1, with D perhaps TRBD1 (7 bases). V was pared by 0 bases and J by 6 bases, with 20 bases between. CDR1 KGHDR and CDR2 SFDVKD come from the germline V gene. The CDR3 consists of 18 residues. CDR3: CATSDLRGTDRQGNEQFF. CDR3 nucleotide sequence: TGTGCCACCAGTGATTTGCGGGGGACAGACCGTCAAGGCAATGAGCAGTTCTTC.

The CDR3 spells CASSFQTGGGSPLHF. Written as DNA, the CDR3 is TGTGCCAGCAGCTTCCAGACAGGGGGCGGATCACCCCTCCACTTT. The chain links TRBV7-2 to TRBJ1-6; 10 bases agree with TRBD1. The CDR3 totals 15 residues. CDR1 is SGHTA, CDR2 FQGNSA, per germline. V shed 3 bases, J shed 10 bases, and the junction held 6 bases outside the gene matches.

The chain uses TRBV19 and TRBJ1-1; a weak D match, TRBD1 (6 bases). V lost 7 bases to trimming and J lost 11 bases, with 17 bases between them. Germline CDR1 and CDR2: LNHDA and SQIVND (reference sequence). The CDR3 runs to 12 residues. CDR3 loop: CASTEAGGFAFF. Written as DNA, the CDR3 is TGTGCCAGTACCGAAGCGGGGGGCTTTGCTTTCTTT.

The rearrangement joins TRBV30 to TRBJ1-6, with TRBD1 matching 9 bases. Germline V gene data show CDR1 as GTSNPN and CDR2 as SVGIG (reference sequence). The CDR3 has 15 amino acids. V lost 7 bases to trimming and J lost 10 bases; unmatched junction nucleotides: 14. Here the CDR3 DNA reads TGTGCCTTCCGGGACAGGGTTAAGTTAGAATCACCCCTCCACTTT. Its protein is CAFRDRVKLESPLHF. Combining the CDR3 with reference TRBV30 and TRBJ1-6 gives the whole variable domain SQTIHQWPATLVQPVGSPLSLECTVEGTSNPNLYWYRQAAGRGLQLLFYSVGIGQISSEVPQNLSASRPQDRQFILSSKKLLLSDSGFYLCAFRDRVKLESPLHFGNGTRLTVT.

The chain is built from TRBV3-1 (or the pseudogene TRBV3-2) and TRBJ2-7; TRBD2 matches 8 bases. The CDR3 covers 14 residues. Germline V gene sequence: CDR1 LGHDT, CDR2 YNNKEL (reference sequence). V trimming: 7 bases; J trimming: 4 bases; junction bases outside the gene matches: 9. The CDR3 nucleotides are TGTGCCAGCACGATCCGGGGGGGCGGGTACGAGCAGTACTTC. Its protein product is CASTIRGGGYEQYF.